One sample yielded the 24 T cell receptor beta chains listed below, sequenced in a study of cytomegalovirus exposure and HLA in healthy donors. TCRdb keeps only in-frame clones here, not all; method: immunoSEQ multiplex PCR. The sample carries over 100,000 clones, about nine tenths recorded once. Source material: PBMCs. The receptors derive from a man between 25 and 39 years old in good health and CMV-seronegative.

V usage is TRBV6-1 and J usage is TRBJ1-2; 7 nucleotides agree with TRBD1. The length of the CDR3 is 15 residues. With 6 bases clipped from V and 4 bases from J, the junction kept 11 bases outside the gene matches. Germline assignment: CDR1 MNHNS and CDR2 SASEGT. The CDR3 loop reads CASRADREYSYGYTF. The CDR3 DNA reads TGTGCCAGCAGGGCTGACAGGGAGTATAGCTATGGCTACACCTTC.

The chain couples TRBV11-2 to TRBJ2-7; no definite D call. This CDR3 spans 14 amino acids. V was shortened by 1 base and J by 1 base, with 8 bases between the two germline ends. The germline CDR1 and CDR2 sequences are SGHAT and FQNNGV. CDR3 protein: CASSLVSGSYEQYF. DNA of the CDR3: TGTGCCAGCAGCTTAGTGTCAGGATCCTACGAGCAGTACTTC.

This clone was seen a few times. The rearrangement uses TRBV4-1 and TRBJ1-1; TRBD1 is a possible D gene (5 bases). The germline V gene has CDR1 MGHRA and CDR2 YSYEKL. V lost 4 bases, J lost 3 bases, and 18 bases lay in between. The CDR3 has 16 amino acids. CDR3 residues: CASSRLPGGRDTEAFF. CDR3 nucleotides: TGCGCCAGCAGCCGCCTCCCGGGGGGTCGGGACACTGAAGCTTTCTTT.

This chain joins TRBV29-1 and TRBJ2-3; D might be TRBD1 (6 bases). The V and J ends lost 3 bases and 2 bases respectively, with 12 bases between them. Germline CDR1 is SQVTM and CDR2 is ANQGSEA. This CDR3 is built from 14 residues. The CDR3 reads CSVEDRESTDTQYF. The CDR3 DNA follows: TGCAGCGTTGAGGACAGAGAATCCACAGATACGCAGTATTTT.

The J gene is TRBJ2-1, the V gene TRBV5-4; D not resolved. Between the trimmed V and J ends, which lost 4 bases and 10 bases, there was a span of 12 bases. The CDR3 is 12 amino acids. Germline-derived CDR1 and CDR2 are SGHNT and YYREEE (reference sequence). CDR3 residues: CASSTVNGEQFF. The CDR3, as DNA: TGTGCCAGCAGCACCGTCAACGGGGAGCAGTTCTTC.

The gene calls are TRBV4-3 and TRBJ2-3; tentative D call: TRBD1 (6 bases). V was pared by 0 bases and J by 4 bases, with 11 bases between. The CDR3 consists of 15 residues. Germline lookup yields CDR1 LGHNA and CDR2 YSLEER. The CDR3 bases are TGCGCCAGCAGCCAAGATCCACAGGGCCCAGATACGCAGTATTTT. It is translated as CASSQDPQGPDTQYF.

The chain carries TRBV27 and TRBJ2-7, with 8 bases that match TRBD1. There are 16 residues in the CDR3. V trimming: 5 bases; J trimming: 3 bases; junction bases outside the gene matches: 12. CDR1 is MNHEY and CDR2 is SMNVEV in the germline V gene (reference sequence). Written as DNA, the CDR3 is TGTGCCAGCAGTCATGGACAGGGCTTTAAGGTCTACGAGCAGTACTTC. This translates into CASSHGQGFKVYEQYF.

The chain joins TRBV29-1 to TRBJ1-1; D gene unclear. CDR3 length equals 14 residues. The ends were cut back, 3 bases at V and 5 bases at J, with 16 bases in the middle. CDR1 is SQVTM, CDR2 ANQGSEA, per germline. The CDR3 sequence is CSVERPREQTEAFF. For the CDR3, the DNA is TGCAGCGTTGAGAGGCCCCGAGAGCAGACTGAAGCTTTCTTT.

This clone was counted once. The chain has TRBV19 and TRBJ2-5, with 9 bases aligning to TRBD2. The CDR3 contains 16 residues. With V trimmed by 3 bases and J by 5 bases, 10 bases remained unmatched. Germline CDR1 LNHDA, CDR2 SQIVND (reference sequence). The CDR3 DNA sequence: TGTGCCAGTAGTATCTCGAATAGCGGGGGCCTTGAGACCCAGTACTTC. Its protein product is CASSISNSGGLETQYF.

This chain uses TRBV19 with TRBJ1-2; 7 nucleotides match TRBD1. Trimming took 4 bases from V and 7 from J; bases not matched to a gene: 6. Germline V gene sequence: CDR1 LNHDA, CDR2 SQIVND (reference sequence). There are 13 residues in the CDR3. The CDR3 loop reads CASSTRQGGGYTF. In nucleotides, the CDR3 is TGTGCCAGTAGTACGAGACAGGGCGGTGGCTACACCTTC.

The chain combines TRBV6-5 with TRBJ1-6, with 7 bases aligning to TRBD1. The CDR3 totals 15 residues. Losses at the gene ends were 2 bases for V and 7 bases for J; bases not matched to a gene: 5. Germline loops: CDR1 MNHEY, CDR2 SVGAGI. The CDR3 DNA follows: TGTGCCAGCAGTTACGAGGGGGCTTGGAATTCACCCCTCCACTTT. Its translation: CASSYEGAWNSPLHF.

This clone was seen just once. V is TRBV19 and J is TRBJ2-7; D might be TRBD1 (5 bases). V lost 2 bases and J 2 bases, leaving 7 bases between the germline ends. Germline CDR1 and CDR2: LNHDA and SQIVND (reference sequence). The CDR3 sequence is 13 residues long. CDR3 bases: TGTGCCAGTAGTATAAGCAGGGCCTACGAGCAGTACTTC. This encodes CASSISRAYEQYF.

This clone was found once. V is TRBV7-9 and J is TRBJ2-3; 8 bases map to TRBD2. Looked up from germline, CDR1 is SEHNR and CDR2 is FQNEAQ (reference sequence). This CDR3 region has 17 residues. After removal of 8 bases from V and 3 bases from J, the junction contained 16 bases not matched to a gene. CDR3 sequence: CASSKNFGGGLTDTQYF. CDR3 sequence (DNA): TGTGCCAGCTCAAAGAACTTCGGCGGGGGGTTGACAGATACGCAGTATTTT.

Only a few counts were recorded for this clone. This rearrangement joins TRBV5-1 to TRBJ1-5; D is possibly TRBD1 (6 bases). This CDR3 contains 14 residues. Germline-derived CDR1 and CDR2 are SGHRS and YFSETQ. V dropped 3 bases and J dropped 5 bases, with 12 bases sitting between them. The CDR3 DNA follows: TGCGCCAGCAGCTCCGGGACACCGGATCAGCCCCAGCATTTT. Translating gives CASSSGTPDQPQHF.

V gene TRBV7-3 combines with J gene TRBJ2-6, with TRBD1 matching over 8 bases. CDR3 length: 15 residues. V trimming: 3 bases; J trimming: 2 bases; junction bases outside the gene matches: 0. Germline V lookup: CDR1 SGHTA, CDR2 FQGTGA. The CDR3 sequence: CASSLTGAGANVLTF. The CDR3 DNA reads TGTGCCAGCAGCTTGACAGGGGCTGGGGCCAACGTCCTGACTTTC.

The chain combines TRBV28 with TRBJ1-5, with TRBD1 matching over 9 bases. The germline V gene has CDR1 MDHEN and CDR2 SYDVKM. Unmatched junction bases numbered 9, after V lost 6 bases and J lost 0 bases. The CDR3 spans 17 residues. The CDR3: CASSRTGARYSNQPQHF. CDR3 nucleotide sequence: TGTGCCAGCAGCAGGACAGGGGCCCGGTATAGCAATCAGCCCCAGCATTTT.

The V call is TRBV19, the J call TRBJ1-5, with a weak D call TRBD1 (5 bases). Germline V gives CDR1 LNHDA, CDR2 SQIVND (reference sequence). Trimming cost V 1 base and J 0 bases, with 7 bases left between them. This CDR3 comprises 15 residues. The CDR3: CASSIGQTSNQPQHF. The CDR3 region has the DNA TGTGCCAGTAGTATAGGACAGACTAGCAATCAGCCCCAGCATTTT.

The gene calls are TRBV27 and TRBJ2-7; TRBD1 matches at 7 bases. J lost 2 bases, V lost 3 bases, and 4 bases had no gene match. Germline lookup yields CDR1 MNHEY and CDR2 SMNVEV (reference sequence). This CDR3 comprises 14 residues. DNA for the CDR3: TGTGCCAGCAGTTTTCGGGGACAGCCCTACGAGCAGTACTTC. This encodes CASSFRGQPYEQYF.

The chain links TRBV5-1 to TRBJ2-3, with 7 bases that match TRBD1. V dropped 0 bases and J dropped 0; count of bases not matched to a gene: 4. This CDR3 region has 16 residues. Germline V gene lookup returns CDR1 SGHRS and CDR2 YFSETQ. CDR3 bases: TGCGCCAGCAGCTTGGAAGGGGGCCCTAGCACAGATACGCAGTATTTT. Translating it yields CASSLEGGPSTDTQYF.

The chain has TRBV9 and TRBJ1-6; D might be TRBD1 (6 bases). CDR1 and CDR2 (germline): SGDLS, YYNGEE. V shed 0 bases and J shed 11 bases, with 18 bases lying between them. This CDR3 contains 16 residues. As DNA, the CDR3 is TGTGCCAGCAGCGTAGAAAGTGCCAGGGGCCGGGCACCCCTCCACTTT. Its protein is CASSVESARGRAPLHF. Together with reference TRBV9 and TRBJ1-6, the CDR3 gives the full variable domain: DSGVTQTPKHLITATGQRVTLRCSPRSGDLSVYWYQQSLDQGLQFLIQYYNGEERAKGNILERFSAQQFPDLHSELNLSSLELGDSALYFCASSVESARGRAPLHFGNGTRLTVT.

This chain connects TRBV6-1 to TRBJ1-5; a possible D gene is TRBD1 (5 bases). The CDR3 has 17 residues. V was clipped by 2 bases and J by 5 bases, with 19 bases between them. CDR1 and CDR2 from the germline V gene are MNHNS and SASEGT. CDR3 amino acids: CASSELEWGSGHQPQHF. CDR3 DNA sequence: TGTGCCAGCAGTGAATTGGAATGGGGCTCAGGGCATCAGCCCCAGCATTTT.

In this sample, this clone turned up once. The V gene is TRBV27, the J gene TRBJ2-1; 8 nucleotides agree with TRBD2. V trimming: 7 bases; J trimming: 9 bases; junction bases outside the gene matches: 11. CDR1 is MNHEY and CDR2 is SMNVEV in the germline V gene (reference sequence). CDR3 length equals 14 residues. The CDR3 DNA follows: TGTGCCAGCAAGGGTCGGGGGGGCCAGGGTGAGCAGTTCTTC. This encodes CASKGRGGQGEQFF.

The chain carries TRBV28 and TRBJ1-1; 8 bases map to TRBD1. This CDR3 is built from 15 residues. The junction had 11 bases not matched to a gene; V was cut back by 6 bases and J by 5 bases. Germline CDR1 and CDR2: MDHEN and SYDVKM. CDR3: CASRSAGGHLTEAFF. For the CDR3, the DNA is TGTGCCAGCAGGTCGGCAGGGGGCCACCTGACTGAAGCTTTCTTT.

The chain's CDR3 is CSVWTGRLGETQYF. The CDR3 DNA reads as TGCAGCGTGTGGACAGGCCGCCTTGGAGAGACCCAGTACTTC. The V and J genes are TRBV29-1 and TRBJ2-5; TRBD1 aligns across 7 bases. Trimming at V came to 6 bases and at J to 4 bases, leaving 11 bases not matched to a gene. This CDR3 contains 14 residues. Germline V gene data show CDR1 as SQVTM and CDR2 as ANQGSEA.